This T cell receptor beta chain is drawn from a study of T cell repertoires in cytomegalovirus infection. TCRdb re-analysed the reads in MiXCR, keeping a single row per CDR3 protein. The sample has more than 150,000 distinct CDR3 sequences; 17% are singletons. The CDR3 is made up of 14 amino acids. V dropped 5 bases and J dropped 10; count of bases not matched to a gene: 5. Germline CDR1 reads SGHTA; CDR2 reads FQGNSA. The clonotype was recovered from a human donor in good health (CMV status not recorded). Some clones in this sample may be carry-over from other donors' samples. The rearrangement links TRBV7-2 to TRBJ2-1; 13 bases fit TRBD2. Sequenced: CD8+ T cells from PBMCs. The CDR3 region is CASSRLAGGLEQFF. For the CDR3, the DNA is TGTGCCAGCAGCCGACTAGCGGGGGGCCTCGAGCAGTTCTTC.